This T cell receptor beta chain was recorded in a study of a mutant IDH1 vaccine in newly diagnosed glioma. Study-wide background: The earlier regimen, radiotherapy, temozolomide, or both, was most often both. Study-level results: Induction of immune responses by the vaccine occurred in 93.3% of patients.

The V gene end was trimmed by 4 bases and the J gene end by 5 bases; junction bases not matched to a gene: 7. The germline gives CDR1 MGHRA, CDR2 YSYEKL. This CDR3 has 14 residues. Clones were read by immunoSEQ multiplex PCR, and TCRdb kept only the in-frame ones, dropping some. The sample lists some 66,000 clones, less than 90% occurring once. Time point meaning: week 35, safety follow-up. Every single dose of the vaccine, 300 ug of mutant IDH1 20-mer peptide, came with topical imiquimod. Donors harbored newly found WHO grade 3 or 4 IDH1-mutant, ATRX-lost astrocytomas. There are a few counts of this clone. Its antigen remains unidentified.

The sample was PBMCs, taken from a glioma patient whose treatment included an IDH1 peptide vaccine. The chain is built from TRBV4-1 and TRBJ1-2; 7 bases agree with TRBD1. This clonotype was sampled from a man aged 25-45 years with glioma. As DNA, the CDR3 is TGCGCCAGCAGCCCGAGGGGGGACAGTTATGGCTACACCTTC. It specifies CASSPRGDSYGYTF.